These 6 T cell receptor beta chains were all obtained from the same sample, sequenced in a study of vaccination and CD4 T cells after COVID-19. Time point: late sampling 161 to 241 days after vaccination in a few convalescent patients. Documented treatment: 10-day PBMC culture with coronavirus spike peptide pools or control peptides (ViraFEST assay). Cultured CD4+ T cell DNA was sequenced using the Oncomine TCR Beta short-read assay. TCRdb ran MiXCR on the PCR reads and lists one entry per CDR3 protein. The repertoire includes roughly 20,000 distinct CDR3 sequences, less than 35% of them detected once, and 2.6% sits in the top ten. The antigens of these receptors remain unknown. The starting material was CD4+ T cells from blood, cultured in vitro, obtained about 7 months after SARS-CoV-2 vaccination. The receptors were gathered from a human donor who had recovered from COVID-19.

This clonotype has just a few counts. The chain uses TRBV5-4 and TRBJ1-2; 9 bases agree with TRBD1. The CDR3 spans 14 residues. The germline CDR1 and CDR2 sequences are SGHNT and YYREEE (reference sequence). With V trimmed by 1 base and J by 8 bases, 6 bases remained unmatched. The CDR3 protein is CASSLNRGREGYTF. The CDR3 DNA follows: TGTGCCAGCAGCTTGAACAGGGGGCGGGAGGGCTACACCTTC.

The chain uses TRBV28 and TRBJ2-7; 7 bases are a match to TRBD1. This CDR3 is 12 amino acids long. Germline trimming cut 6 bases from V and 9 bases from J; bases unmatched to any gene: 8. CDR1 and CDR2 from the germline V gene are MDHEN and SYDVKM. This CDR3 reads CASSSGTELQYF. CDR3 bases: TGTGCCAGCAGCTCCGGGACAGAGCTGCAGTACTTC.

The genes are TRBV15 and TRBJ1-3; tentative D call: TRBD1 (5 bases). Germline V lookup: CDR1 LNHNV, CDR2 YYDKDF (reference sequence). V lost 0 bases to trimming and J lost 0 bases, with 12 bases between them. This CDR3 comprises 17 residues. The CDR3 is CATSRDQGATSGNTIYF. For the CDR3, the DNA is TGTGCCACCAGCAGAGATCAGGGAGCCACCTCTGGAAACACCATATATTTT.

This clonotype was observed a few times. This chain connects TRBV10-3 to TRBJ2-3, with 11 bases aligning to TRBD1. This CDR3 is built from 15 residues. Germline CDR1 is ENHRY and CDR2 is SYGVKD. Trimming removed 6 bases from V and 3 bases from J; junction bases left unmatched: 5. The CDR3 here is CAIRPGTGGTDTQYF. The CDR3 DNA follows: TGTGCCATCAGGCCGGGGACAGGGGGGACAGATACGCAGTATTTT.

CDR3 loop: CATSDSSGRAGMETQYF. DNA of the CDR3: TGTGCCACCAGTGATAGTAGCGGGAGGGCCGGTATGGAGACCCAGTACTTC. The V call is TRBV24-1, the J call TRBJ2-5; 11 bases are shared with TRBD2. The V and J ends lost 3 bases and 5 bases, in that order; junction bases with no gene match: 10. CDR3 length equals 17 residues. The V gene's germline CDR1 is KGHDR and CDR2 SFDVKD.

The chain carries TRBV28 and TRBJ1-2, with TRBD1 matching 7 bases. Germline trimming cut 3 bases from V and 5 bases from J; bases unmatched to any gene: 15. The CDR3 runs 17 residues. The germline V gene has CDR1 MDHEN and CDR2 SYDVKM. The DNA for the CDR3 is TGTGCCAGCAGTTTGAGGGGACAGTTAGGGAGTGGGTATGGCTACACCTTC. This encodes CASSLRGQLGSGYGYTF.